The 29 T cell receptor beta chains below all came from one sample that was sequenced in a study of CD8+ T cells in alopecia areata. Following RNA extraction, reverse transcription yielded cDNA that acted as the sequencing template. TCRdb's table, derived via immunoSEQ multiplex PCR, lists solely in-frame clones and lacks some. The sample gives more than 110,000 clones, about 60% of which show up once; under 7.5% is in the top ten. Sequencing used CD4+ T cells sorted from blood, obtained at week 0. The receptors shown here come from a human donor with alopecia areata.

The V gene is TRBV2, the J gene TRBJ1-5; D possibly corresponds to TRBD1 (6 bases). Between the trimmed V and J ends, which lost 10 bases and 2 bases, there was a span of 18 bases. Germline V CDR1 and CDR2: SNHLY, FYNNEI. The CDR3 sequence is 15 residues long. CDR3 sequence: CATTLGGLGNQPQHF. CDR3 DNA: TGTGCCACTACTCTGGGGGGGCTTGGCAATCAGCCCCAGCATTTT.

This chain connects TRBV19 to TRBJ1-2, with 8 bases fitting TRBD1. V gave up 2 bases and J gave up 2 bases; unmatched junction bases: 4. Germline CDR1 and CDR2: LNHDA and SQIVND (reference sequence). This CDR3 has 15 amino acids. The CDR3 DNA follows: TGTGCCAGTAGTATATCGAGGGACAGGAACTATGGCTACACCTTC. Protein: CASSISRDRNYGYTF.

The chain links TRBV4-1 to TRBJ2-5; TRBD2 aligns across 8 bases. The CDR3 sequence is 15 residues long. The germline CDR1 and CDR2 sequences are MGHRA and YSYEKL. V shed 4 bases, J shed 5 bases, and the junction held 9 bases outside the gene matches. The CDR3 DNA is TGCGCCAGCAGCCCATTGGGACTAGGGCGGGAGACCCAGTACTTC. This sequence encodes CASSPLGLGRETQYF.

CDR3 nucleotide sequence: TGTGCCTGGAGTGAGGGGGATACGCAGTATTTT. It is translated as CAWSEGDTQYF. This chain connects TRBV30 to TRBJ2-3; D might be TRBD1 (5 bases). Trimming took off 1 base at V and 6 bases at J, with 5 bases between the two ends. The CDR3 loop spans 11 amino acids. CDR1 is GTSNPN and CDR2 is SVGIG in the germline V gene (reference sequence).

This chain links TRBV5-1 with TRBJ1-1; D is possibly TRBD1 (6 bases). In germline, CDR1 is SGHRS, CDR2 YFSETQ. The CDR3 runs 16 residues. The ends were cut back, 1 base at V and 4 bases at J, with 17 bases in the middle. The CDR3 DNA is TGCGCCAGCAGCTTGCAGGGGACTATCGTGACCACTGAAGCTTTCTTT. Translated, it gives CASSLQGTIVTTEAFF. The variable domain in full, completed from reference TRBV5-1 and TRBJ1-1, reads KAGVTQTPRYLIKTRGQQVTLSCSPISGHRSVSWYQQTPGQGLQFLFEYFSETQRNKGNFPGRFSGRQFSNSRSEMNVSTLELGDSALYLCASSLQGTIVTTEAFFGQGTRLTVV.

This chain connects TRBV29-1 to TRBJ1-1; 7 nucleotides align to TRBD1. The CDR3 contains 12 residues. V was clipped by 4 bases and J by 5 bases; unmatched bases: 4. Germline CDR1 SQVTM, CDR2 ANQGSEA. The CDR3 DNA reads TGCAGCGTTGTAGCAGGGGGAACTGAAGCTTTCTTT. Translation gives CSVVAGGTEAFF.

This chain links TRBV5-4 with TRBJ1-2; possibly TRBD1 for D (5 bases). Trimming left V 2 bases short and J 6 bases short, with 14 bases between. The germline V gene encodes CDR1 SGHNT and CDR2 YYREEE (reference sequence). The CDR3 runs 14 residues. The CDR3 DNA reads TGTGCCAGCAGCTTAGGGGATATAAGCCATGGCTACACCTTC. Its translation is CASSLGDISHGYTF.

The chain has TRBV2 and TRBJ2-7, with D unclear. The germline V and J ends were trimmed by 5 bases and 3 bases, with 11 bases remaining between them. CDR3 length equals 13 residues. Germline loops: CDR1 SNHLY, CDR2 FYNNEI. CDR3 loop: CASSTNFRYEQYF. The CDR3 DNA is TGTGCCAGCAGTACAAATTTTCGCTACGAGCAGTACTTC.

The chain combines TRBV2 with TRBJ2-1; D uncertain. Trimming removed 8 bases from V and 5 bases from J, with 13 bases in between. The germline gives CDR1 SNHLY, CDR2 FYNNEI. CDR3 length equals 13 residues. As DNA, the CDR3 is TGTGCCAGCTCCCTTGGTGTGGACAATGAGCAGTTCTTC. It yields the protein CASSLGVDNEQFF.

The CDR3 DNA reads as TGCGCCAGCAGCTTGGCCGGGACACCAAATGAGCAGTTCTTC. Translation gives CASSLAGTPNEQFF. The chain links TRBV5-1 to TRBJ2-1; possibly TRBD1 for D (6 bases). Germline-derived CDR1 and CDR2 are SGHRS and YFSETQ. The CDR3 is made up of 14 amino acids. The V and J ends lost 0 bases and 7 bases respectively, with 11 bases between them.

The J gene is TRBJ2-1, the V gene TRBV7-2; 11 bases align to TRBD2. After removal of 5 bases from V and 7 bases from J, the junction contained 13 bases not matched to a gene. CDR3 length equals 17 residues. The germline gives CDR1 SGHTA, CDR2 FQGNSA. CDR3 protein: CASSRLAGPPKGNEQFF. The CDR3 DNA follows: TGTGCCAGCAGCAGACTAGCGGGGCCCCCGAAGGGGAATGAGCAGTTCTTC.

The rearrangement joins TRBV29-1 to TRBJ2-1; D might be TRBD2 (5 bases). V was trimmed by 8 bases and J by 6 bases, leaving 20 bases between them. The CDR3 has 14 amino acids. Looked up from germline, CDR1 is SQVTM and CDR2 is ANQGSEA. The CDR3, as DNA: TGCAGCTATTTAGGACTGGTAAACTTCAATGAGCAGTTCTTC. Residues: CSYLGLVNFNEQFF.

The rearrangement links TRBV2 to TRBJ1-1; no firm D call. There are 13 residues in the CDR3. V lost 11 bases and J lost 0, with 13 bases in between. CDR1 and CDR2 (germline): SNHLY, FYNNEI. The CDR3 spells CASGEGMNTEAFF. In DNA form, the CDR3 reads TGTGCCTCCGGGGAGGGCATGAACACTGAAGCTTTCTTT.

V gene TRBV15 combines with J gene TRBJ2-3; D gene ambiguous. This CDR3 comprises 14 residues. CDR1 is LNHNV, CDR2 YYDKDF, per germline (reference sequence). With 2 bases removed from V and 2 bases from J, the gap between germline ends came to 8 bases. Written as DNA, the CDR3 is TGTGCCACCAGCAGAACACTGGACACAGATACGCAGTATTTT. Translating gives CATSRTLDTDTQYF. The variable domain in full, with the rest retrieved from reference TRBV15 and TRBJ2-3, is DAMVIQNPRYQVTQFGKPVTLSCSQTLNHNVMYWYQQKSSQAPKLLFHYYDKDFNNEADTPDNFQSRRPNTSFCFLDIRSPGLGDTAMYLCATSRTLDTDTQYFGPGTRLTVL.

This clone came up once. V is TRBV29-1 and J is TRBJ1-1; D remains unclear. Germline assignment: CDR1 SQVTM and CDR2 ANQGSEA. The ends were cut back, 3 bases at V and 0 bases at J, with 8 bases in the middle. The CDR3 loop spans 13 amino acids. The chain's CDR3 is CSVDELMNTEAFF. In DNA, the CDR3 is TGCAGCGTTGACGAACTCATGAACACTGAAGCTTTCTTT. Filled out from reference TRBV29-1 and TRBJ1-1, the complete variable domain reads SAVISQKPSRDICQRGTSLTIQCQVDSQVTMMFWYRQQPGQSLTLIATANQGSEATYESGFVIDKFPISRPNLTFSTLTVSNMSPEDSSIYLCSVDELMNTEAFFGQGTRLTVV.

This clone was found once. The rearrangement joins TRBV29-1 to TRBJ1-2; the D gene is possibly TRBD1 (6 bases). CDR3 length: 11 amino acids. Trimming pared 6 bases from V and 3 bases from J, leaving 8 bases between. Germline-derived CDR1 and CDR2 are SQVTM and ANQGSEA. The CDR3 sequence: CSVNRDYGYTF. CDR3 DNA: TGCAGCGTCAACAGGGACTATGGCTACACCTTC. The full variable domain, in which reference TRBV29-1 and TRBJ1-2 provide the parts outside the CDR3, is SAVISQKPSRDICQRGTSLTIQCQVDSQVTMMFWYRQQPGQSLTLIATANQGSEATYESGFVIDKFPISRPNLTFSTLTVSNMSPEDSSIYLCSVNRDYGYTFGSGTRLTVV.

The chain employs TRBV10-3 and TRBJ2-3; D gene ambiguous. There are 13 residues in the CDR3. V lost 6 bases to trimming and J lost 1 base, with 8 bases between them. Germline CDR1 and CDR2: ENHRY and SYGVKD. The CDR3 bases are TGTGCCATCAGGGGCGATGGCACAGATACGCAGTATTTT. This encodes CAIRGDGTDTQYF.

This clone was counted ten times or more. This chain connects TRBV7-9 to TRBJ1-2; 7 nucleotides align to TRBD1. The germline gives CDR1 SEHNR, CDR2 FQNEAQ (reference sequence). Unmatched junction bases numbered 6, after V lost 5 bases and J lost 6 bases. This CDR3 has 13 amino acids. The CDR3 DNA follows: TGTGCCAGCAGCCTGCGAGGGGGCGATGGCTACACCTTC. Translated: CASSLRGGDGYTF.

V is TRBV7-2 and J is TRBJ1-6; no definite D call. The length of the CDR3 is 16 residues. CDR1 and CDR2 from the germline V gene are SGHTA and FQGNSA. Trimming left V 1 base short and J 0 bases short, with 7 bases between. CDR3 amino acids: CASSLEWNSYNSPLHF. The CDR3 DNA is TGTGCCAGCAGCTTAGAATGGAACTCCTATAATTCACCCCTCCACTTT.

This clone was seen a few times. The CDR3 sequence is CSAIPRTEAFF. For the CDR3, the DNA is TGCAGTGCTATCCCAAGGACTGAAGCTTTCTTT. The chain uses TRBV20-1 and TRBJ1-1; D ambiguous. Between the trimmed V and J ends, which lost 4 bases and 5 bases, there was a span of 8 bases. This CDR3 contains 11 residues. The V gene's germline CDR1 is DFQATT and CDR2 SNEGSKA (reference sequence).

The rearrangement joins TRBV29-1 to TRBJ2-1; D is uncertain. Trimming cost V 4 bases and J 0 bases, with 7 bases left between them. The CDR3 runs to 13 residues. Germline V gene data show CDR1 as SQVTM and CDR2 as ANQGSEA. This CDR3 reads CSVGLSSYNEQFF. The DNA of the CDR3 is TGCAGCGTTGGCCTCAGCTCCTACAATGAGCAGTTCTTC.

This clone has just a few counts. CDR3 amino acids: CASSLVGSYNEQFF. The CDR3 nucleotides are TGTGCCAGCAGCTTAGTTGGTTCCTACAATGAGCAGTTCTTC. The rearrangement links TRBV11-2 to TRBJ2-1, with D unclear. V lost 1 base and J lost 1, with 5 bases in between. The CDR3 sequence is 14 residues long. The V gene's germline CDR1 is SGHAT and CDR2 FQNNGV.

This sequence joins TRBV6-6 and TRBJ2-5; D remains unclear. Trimming left V 0 bases short and J 5 bases short, with 13 bases between. CDR1 MNHNY and CDR2 SVGAGI come from the germline V gene (reference sequence). This CDR3 is 15 amino acids long. In DNA form, the CDR3 reads TGTGCCAGCAGTTACTCGGGTCAGCCCAGGGAGACCCAGTACTTC. This gives the protein CASSYSGQPRETQYF.

This clone has just a few counts. The CDR3 protein is CASSSVRGRNTGELFF. The CDR3, as DNA: TGTGCCAGCAGCTCGGTCAGGGGGCGGAACACCGGGGAGCTGTTTTTT. V gene TRBV11-2 combines with J gene TRBJ2-2; 8 bases agree with TRBD1. Germline V gene sequence: CDR1 SGHAT, CDR2 FQNNGV. The CDR3 covers 16 residues. J lost 1 base, V lost 4 bases, and 5 bases had no gene match.

The V gene is TRBV10-3, the J gene TRBJ2-4, with a weak D call TRBD2 (5 bases). The CDR3 sequence is 15 residues long. Trimming cost V 7 bases and J 0 bases, with 13 bases left between them. The V gene's germline CDR1 is ENHRY and CDR2 SYGVKD. CDR3 in amino acids: CAITDGLQAKNIQYF. As DNA, the CDR3 is TGTGCCATCACCGACGGACTCCAAGCCAAAAACATTCAGTACTTC.

The chain couples TRBV25-1 to TRBJ2-5, with 11 positions matching TRBD2. The CDR3 has 18 residues. Germline V CDR1 and CDR2: MGHDK, SYGVNS. With 1 base clipped from V and 3 bases from J, the junction kept 10 bases outside the gene matches. The CDR3: CASSESLAGGYRKETQYF. The CDR3 coding sequence is TGTGCCAGCAGTGAATCCCTAGCGGGGGGCTATAGAAAAGAGACCCAGTACTTC.

The rearrangement links TRBV5-6 to TRBJ1-2; 10 nucleotides match TRBD1. The length of the CDR3 is 14 residues. Germline lookup yields CDR1 SGHDT and CDR2 YYEEEE. The ends lost 4 bases at V and 4 bases at J; junction bases unmatched: 4. The CDR3 coding sequence is TGTGCCAGCAGCCTGAGACAGGGGGCCTATGGCTACACCTTC. This translates into CASSLRQGAYGYTF.

The CDR3 loop reads CASTDRSQGYTF. As DNA, the CDR3 is TGTGCCAGCACCGACAGGTCTCAAGGCTACACCTTC. The rearrangement uses TRBV6-1 and TRBJ1-2; a possible D gene is TRBD1 (6 bases). The CDR3 loop spans 12 amino acids. CDR1 MNHNS and CDR2 SASEGT come from the germline V gene. Trimming removed 7 bases at V and 8 bases at J, with 14 bases between.

The chain joins TRBV15 to TRBJ2-7, with D uncertain. Germline CDR1 is LNHNV and CDR2 is YYDKDF (reference sequence). CDR3 size: 14 residues. V lost 0 bases to trimming and J lost 1 base, with 7 bases between them. The CDR3 here is CATSREVVSYEQYF. The DNA of the CDR3 is TGTGCCACCAGCAGAGAGGTGGTTTCCTACGAGCAGTACTTC.